The present T cell receptor beta chain was sequenced within a study of beta chain features in type 1 diabetes. Whole-study results and caveats: TCRB CDR3s were moderately but significantly shorter in Type 1 diabetes patients in all four CD4+ subsets.

The germline V gene encodes CDR1 KGHSH and CDR2 LQKENI. V shed 6 bases and J 4 bases; nucleotides not matched to a gene: 4. The length of the CDR3 is 13 residues. Of the isolated RNA, all was reverse transcribed, and so the sequenced material was expressed TCRB transcripts. Here immunoSEQ multiplex PCR was the method, and the copy in TCRdb shows in-frame clones only, minus some. There are hundreds of thousands of clones in the sample; 10% to 15% occur only once, and approximately 0.021% lies in the top ten. Note on this clone: No antigen is known for it.

CD4+ naive, central memory, regulatory and stem cell-like memory cells were sorted via CD45RO/CCR7/CD25/CD127/CD95/CD27. This TCR derives from a man younger than 30 with type 1 diabetes. The specimen sequenced was naive CD4+ T cells from blood. The rearrangement uses TRBV18 and TRBJ2-3; 7 positions agree with TRBD2. CDR3 loop: CASSGGTADTQYF. The CDR3 bases are TGTGCCAGCTCCGGGGGGACGGCAGATACGCAGTATTTT.